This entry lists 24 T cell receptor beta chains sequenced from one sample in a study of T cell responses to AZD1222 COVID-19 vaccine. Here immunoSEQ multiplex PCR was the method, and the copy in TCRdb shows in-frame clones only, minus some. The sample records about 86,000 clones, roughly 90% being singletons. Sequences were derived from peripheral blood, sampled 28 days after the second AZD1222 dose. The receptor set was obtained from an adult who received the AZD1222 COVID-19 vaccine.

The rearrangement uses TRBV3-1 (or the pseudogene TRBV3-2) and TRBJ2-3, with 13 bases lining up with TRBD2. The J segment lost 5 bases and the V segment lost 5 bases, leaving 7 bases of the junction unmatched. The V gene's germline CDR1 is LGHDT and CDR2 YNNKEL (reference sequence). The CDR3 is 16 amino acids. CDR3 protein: CASSRTSGSRVDTQYF. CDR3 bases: TGTGCCAGCAGCAGGACTAGCGGGAGCAGGGTAGATACGCAGTATTTT.

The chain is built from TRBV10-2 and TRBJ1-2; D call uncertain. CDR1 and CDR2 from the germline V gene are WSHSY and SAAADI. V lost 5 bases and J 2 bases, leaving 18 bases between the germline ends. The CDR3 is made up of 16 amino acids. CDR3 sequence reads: CASSPSSGRLNYGYTF. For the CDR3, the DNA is TGCGCCAGCAGTCCATCCTCTGGGCGATTGAACTATGGCTACACCTTC.

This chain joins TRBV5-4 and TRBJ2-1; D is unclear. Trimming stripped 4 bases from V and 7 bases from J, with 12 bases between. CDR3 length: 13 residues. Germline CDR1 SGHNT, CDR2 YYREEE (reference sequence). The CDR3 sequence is CASSPPLGNEQFF. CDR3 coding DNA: TGTGCCAGCAGCCCCCCTTTAGGGAATGAGCAGTTCTTC.

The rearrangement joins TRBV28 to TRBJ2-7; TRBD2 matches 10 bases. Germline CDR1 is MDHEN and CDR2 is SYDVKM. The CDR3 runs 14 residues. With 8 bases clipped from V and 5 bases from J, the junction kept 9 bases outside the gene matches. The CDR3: CASGGSSGSNEQYF. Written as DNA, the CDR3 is TGTGCCAGCGGGGGATCTAGCGGGAGCAACGAGCAGTACTTC.

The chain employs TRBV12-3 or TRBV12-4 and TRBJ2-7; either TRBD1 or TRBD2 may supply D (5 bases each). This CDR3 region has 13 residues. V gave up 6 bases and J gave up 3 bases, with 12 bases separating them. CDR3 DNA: TGTGCCAGCAGGCCGGGACCTAACTACGAGCAGTACTTC. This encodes CASRPGPNYEQYF.

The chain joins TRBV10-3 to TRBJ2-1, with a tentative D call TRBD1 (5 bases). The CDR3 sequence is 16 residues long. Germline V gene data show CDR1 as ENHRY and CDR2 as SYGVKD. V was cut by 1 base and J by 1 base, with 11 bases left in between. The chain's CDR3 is CAISELSQGSYNEQFF. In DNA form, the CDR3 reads TGTGCCATCAGTGAGTTATCCCAGGGATCCTACAATGAGCAGTTCTTC.

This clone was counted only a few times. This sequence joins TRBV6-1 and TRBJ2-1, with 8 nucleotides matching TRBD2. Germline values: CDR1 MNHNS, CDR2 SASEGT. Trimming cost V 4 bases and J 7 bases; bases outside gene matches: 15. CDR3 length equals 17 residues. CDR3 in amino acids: CASSGRLMSGSGNEQFF. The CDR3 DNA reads TGTGCCAGCAGTGGACGGTTAATGAGCGGGAGTGGTAATGAGCAGTTCTTC.

CDR3: CASSEPRLVTQYF. The CDR3 DNA sequence: TGTGCCAGCAGTGAACCCCGATTGGTGACCCAGTACTTC. The chain is built from TRBV2 and TRBJ2-5, with D hard to call. This CDR3 is built from 13 residues. V gave up 2 bases and J gave up 7 bases, with 11 bases separating them. In germline, CDR1 is SNHLY, CDR2 FYNNEI.

The CDR3, as DNA: TGTGCCAGCAGCAATCTTCCCACAACAGGGTGGGGAACTAACTATGGCTACACCTTC. This gives the protein CASSNLPTTGWGTNYGYTF. The gene calls are TRBV7-9 and TRBJ1-2; a possible D gene is TRBD1 (6 bases). Trimming took 5 bases from V and 0 from J, leaving 25 bases between them. The germline gives CDR1 SEHNR, CDR2 FQNEAQ (reference sequence). This CDR3 spans 19 amino acids.

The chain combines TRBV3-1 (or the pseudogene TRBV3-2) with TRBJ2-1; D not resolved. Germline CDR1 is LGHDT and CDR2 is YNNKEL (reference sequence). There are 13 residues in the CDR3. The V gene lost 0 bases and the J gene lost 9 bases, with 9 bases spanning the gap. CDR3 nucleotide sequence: TGTGCCAGCAGCCAAGACCTCAGCAGTGAGCAGTTCTTC. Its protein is CASSQDLSSEQFF.

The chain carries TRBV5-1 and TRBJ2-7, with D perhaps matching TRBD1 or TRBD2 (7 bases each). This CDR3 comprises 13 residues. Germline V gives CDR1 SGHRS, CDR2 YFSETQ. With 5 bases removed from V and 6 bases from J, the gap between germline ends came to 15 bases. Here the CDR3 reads CASRGGGEGEQYF. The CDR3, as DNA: TGCGCCAGCAGGGGAGGGGGCGAAGGCGAGCAGTACTTC.

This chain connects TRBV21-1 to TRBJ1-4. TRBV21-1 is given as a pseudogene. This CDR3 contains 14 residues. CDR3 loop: CASSNLATNEKLFF. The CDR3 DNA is TGTGCCAGCAGCAATTTGGCAACTAATGAAAAACTGTTTTTT.

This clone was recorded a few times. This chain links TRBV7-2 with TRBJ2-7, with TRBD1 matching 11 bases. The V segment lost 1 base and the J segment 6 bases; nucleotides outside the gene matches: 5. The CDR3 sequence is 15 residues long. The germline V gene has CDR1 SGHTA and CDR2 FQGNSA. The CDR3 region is CASSLVPGQGGEQYF. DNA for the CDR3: TGTGCCAGCAGCTTAGTCCCGGGACAGGGGGGCGAGCAGTACTTC.

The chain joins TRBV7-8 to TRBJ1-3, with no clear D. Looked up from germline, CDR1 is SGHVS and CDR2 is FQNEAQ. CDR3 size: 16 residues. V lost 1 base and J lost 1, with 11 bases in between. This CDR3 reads CASSLGALLSGNTIYF. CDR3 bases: TGTGCCAGCAGCTTAGGAGCACTTCTTTCTGGAAACACCATATATTTT.

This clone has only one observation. The CDR3 DNA sequence: TGTGCCAGCAGCGTAGCTAGGTCAGCCCCTGAGCGGGAGTACAATGAGCAGTTCTTC. Protein: CASSVARSAPEREYNEQFF. V is TRBV9 and J is TRBJ2-1, with 8 nucleotides matching TRBD2. Germline assignment: CDR1 SGDLS and CDR2 YYNGEE. With 0 bases clipped from V and 4 bases from J, the junction kept 15 bases outside the gene matches. The CDR3 loop spans 19 amino acids.

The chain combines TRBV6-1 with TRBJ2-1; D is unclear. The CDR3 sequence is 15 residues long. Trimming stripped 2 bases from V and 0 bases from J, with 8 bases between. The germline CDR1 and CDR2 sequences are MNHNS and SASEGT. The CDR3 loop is CASSEMRSSYNEQFF. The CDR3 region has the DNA TGTGCCAGCAGTGAAATGAGGAGCTCCTACAATGAGCAGTTCTTC.

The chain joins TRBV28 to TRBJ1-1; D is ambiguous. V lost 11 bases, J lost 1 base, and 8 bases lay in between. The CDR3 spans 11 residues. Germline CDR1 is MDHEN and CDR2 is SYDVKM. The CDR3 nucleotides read TGTGCCTCGGAGACGAACACTGAAGCTTTCTTT. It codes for CASETNTEAFF.

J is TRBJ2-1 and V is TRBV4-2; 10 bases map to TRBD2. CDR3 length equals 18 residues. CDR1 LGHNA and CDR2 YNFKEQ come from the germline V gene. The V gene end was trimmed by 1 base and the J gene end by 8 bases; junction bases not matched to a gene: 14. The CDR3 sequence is CASSQVYPRAGGPDEQFF. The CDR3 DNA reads TGTGCCAGCAGCCAAGTATATCCAAGAGCGGGAGGGCCAGATGAGCAGTTCTTC.

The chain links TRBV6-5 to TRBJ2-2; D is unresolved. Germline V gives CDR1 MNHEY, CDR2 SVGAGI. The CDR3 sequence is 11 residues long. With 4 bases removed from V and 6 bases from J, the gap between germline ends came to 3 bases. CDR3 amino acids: CASSSPGELFF. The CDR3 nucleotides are TGTGCCAGCAGTTCCCCCGGGGAGCTGTTTTTT.

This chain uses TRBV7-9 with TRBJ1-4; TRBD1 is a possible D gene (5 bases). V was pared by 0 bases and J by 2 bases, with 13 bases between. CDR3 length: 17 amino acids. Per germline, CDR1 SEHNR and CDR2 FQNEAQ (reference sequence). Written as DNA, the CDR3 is TGTGCCAGCAGCTTAGCGCGGGGGGATCCCACTAATGAAAAACTGTTTTTT. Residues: CASSLARGDPTNEKLFF.

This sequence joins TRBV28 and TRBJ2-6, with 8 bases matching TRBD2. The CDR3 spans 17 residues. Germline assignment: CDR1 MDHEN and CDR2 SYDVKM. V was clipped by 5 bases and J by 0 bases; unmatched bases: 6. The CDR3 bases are TGTGCCAGCAGTCCAGCGGGAGCGGACTCTGGGGCCAACGTCCTGACTTTC. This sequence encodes CASSPAGADSGANVLTF. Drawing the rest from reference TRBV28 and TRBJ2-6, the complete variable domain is DVKVTQSSRYLVKRTGEKVFLECVQDMDHENMFWYRQDPGLGLRLIYFSYDVKMKEKGDIPEGYSVSREKKERFSLILESASTNQTSMYLCASSPAGADSGANVLTFGAGSRLTVL.

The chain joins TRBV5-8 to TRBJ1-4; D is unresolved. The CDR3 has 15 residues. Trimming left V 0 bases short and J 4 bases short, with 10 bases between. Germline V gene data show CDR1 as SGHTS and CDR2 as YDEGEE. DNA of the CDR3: TGTGCCAGCAGCTTGGAGCCCGGTTTTAATGAAAAACTGTTTTTT. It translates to CASSLEPGFNEKLFF.

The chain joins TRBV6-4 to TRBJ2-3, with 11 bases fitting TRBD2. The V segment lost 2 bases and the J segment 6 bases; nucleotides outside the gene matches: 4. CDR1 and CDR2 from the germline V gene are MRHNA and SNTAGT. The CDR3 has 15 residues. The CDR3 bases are TGTGCCAGCAGTGACAAACTAGCGGGAGCGGATACGCAGTATTTT. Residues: CASSDKLAGADTQYF.

Written as DNA, the CDR3 is TGTGCCAGCAGGCTATACTCCGGGACAGGGTACACCGGGGAGCTGTTTTTT. Translated: CASRLYSGTGYTGELFF. The gene calls are TRBV27 and TRBJ2-2, with TRBD1 matching over 9 bases. Trimming at V came to 6 bases and at J to 3 bases, leaving 11 bases not matched to a gene. This CDR3 contains 17 residues. Germline-derived CDR1 and CDR2 are MNHEY and SMNVEV (reference sequence).